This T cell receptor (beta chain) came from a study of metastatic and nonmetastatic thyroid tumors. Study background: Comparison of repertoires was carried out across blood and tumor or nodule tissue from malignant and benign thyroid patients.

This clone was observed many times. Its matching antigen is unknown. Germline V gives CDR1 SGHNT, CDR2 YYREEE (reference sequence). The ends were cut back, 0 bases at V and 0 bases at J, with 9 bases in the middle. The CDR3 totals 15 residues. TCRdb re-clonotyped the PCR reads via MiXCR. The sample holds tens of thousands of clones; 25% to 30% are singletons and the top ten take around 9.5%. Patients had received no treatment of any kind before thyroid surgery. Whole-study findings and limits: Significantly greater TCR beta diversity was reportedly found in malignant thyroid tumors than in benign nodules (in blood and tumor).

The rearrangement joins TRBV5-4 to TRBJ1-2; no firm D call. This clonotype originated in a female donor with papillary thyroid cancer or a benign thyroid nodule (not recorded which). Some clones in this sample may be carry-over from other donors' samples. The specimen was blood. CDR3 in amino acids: CASSLDSRSNYGYTF. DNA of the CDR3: TGTGCCAGCAGCTTGGACAGCCGATCTAACTATGGCTACACCTTC.